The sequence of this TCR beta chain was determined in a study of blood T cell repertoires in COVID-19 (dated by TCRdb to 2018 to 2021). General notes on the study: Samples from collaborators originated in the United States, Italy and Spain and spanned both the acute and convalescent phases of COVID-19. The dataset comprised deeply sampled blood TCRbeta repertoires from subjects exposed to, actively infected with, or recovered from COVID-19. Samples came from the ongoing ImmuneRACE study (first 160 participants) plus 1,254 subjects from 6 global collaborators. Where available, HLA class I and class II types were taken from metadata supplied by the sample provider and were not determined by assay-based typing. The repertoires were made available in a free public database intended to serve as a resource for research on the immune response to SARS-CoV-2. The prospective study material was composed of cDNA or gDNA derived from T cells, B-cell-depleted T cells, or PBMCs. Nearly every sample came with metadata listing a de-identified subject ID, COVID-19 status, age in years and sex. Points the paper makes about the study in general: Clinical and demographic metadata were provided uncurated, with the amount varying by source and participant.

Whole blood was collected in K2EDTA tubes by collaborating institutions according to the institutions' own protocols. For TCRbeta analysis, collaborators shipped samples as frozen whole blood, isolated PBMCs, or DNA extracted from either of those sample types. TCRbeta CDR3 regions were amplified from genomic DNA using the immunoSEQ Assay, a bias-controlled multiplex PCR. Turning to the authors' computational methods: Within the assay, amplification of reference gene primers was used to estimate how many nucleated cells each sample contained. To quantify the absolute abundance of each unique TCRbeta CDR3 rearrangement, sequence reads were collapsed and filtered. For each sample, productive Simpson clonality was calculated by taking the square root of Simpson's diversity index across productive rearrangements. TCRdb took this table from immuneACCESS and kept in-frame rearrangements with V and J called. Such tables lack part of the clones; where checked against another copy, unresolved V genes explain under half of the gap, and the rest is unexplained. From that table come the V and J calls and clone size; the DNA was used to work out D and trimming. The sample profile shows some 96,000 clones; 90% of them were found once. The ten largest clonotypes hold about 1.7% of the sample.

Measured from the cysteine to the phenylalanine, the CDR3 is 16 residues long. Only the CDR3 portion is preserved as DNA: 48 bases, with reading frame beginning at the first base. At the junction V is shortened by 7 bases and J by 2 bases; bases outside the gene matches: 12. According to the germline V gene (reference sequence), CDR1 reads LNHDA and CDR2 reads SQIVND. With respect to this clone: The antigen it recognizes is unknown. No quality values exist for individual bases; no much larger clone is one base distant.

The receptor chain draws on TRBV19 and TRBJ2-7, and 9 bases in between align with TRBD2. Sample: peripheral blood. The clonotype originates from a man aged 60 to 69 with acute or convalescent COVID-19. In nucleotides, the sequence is TGTGCCAGTACTAAGCGGGGGGACCGTACGGCCTACGAGCAGTACTTC. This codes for CASTKRGDRTAYEQYF.